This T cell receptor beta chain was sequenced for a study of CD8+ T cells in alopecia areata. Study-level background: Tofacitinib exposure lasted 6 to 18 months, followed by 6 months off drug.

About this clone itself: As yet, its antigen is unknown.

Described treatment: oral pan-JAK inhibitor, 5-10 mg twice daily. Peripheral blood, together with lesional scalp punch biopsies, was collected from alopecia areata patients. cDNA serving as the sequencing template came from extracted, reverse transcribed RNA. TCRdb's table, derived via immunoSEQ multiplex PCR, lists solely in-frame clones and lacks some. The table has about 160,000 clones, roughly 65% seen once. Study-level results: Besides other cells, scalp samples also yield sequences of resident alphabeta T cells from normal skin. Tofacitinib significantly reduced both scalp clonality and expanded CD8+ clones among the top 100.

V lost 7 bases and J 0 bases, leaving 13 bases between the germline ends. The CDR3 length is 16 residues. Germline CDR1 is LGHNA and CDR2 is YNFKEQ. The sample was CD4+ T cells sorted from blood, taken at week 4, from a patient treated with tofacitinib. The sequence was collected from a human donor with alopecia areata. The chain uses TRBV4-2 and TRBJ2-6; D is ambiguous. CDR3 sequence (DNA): TGTGCCAGCACCAAAGGGCGAGCCTCTGGGGCCAACGTCCTGACTTTC. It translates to CASTKGRASGANVLTF.